This is a list of T cell receptor beta chains from one sample in a study of blood T cell repertoires in COVID-19. TCRdb's copy holds only in-frame clones and misses some; the assay was immunoSEQ multiplex PCR. The data hold over 150,000 clones, with about 90% observed a single time. Material: peripheral blood. These receptor sequences come from a man aged 50 to 60 with acute or convalescent COVID-19. CDR3s include the opening cysteine and the closing phenylalanine or tryptophan. A D gene is named only where the DNA matches it firmly.

d_call	cdr3_length	v_call	j_call	cdr3_aa	cdr3_nt
TRBD2	15	TRBV19	TRBJ2-2	CASSIVLAGVGELFF	TGTGCCAGTAGTATAGTCCTAGCGGGGGTCGGGGAGCTGTTTTTT
.	13	TRBV7-2	TRBJ2-5	CASSLVGEETQYF	TGTGCCAGCAGCTTAGTGGGCGAGGAGACCCAGTACTTC
.	12	TRBV27	TRBJ1-1	CASRDTNTEAFF	TGTGCCAGTAGGGACACAAACACTGAAGCTTTCTTT
.	11	TRBV6-1	TRBJ2-5	CASSDVETQYF	TGTGCCAGCAGTGACGTGGAGACCCAGTACTTC
TRBD1	15	TRBV6-5	TRBJ2-2	CASRGTGGAIGELFF	TGTGCCAGCAGGGGGACAGGGGGCGCGATCGGGGAGCTGTTTTTT
.	11	TRBV28	TRBJ1-1	CATKITAEAFF	TGTGCCACCAAAATCACGGCTGAAGCTTTCTTT
.	15	TRBV7-2	TRBJ2-7	CASSLVGDNSYEQYF	TGTGCCAGCAGCTTAGTCGGGGACAACTCCTACGAGCAGTACTTC
TRBD2	15	TRBV18	TRBJ2-3	CASSPGLAGTDTQYF	TGTGCCAGCTCACCGGGACTAGCGGGGACAGATACGCAGTATTTT
.	12	TRBV7-2	TRBJ1-4	CASSLDWGQLFF	TGTGCCAGCAGCTTAGATTGGGGCCAACTGTTTTTT
TRBD1	15	TRBV2	TRBJ2-7	CASSEEGRGLYEQYF	TGTGCCAGCAGTGAAGAGGGTAGGGGGCTCTACGAGCAGTACTTC
.	15	TRBV4-1	TRBJ1-5	CASSQDPGGNQPQHF	TGCGCCAGCAGCCAAGACCCGGGTGGCAATCAGCCCCAGCATTTT
TRBD2	14	TRBV3-1/TRBV3-2	TRBJ2-7	CASSLSGSLYEQYF	TGTGCCAGCAGCCTTAGCGGGAGTCTCTACGAGCAGTACTTC
.	14	TRBV29-1	TRBJ1-2	CSVDSGGSNYGYTF	TGCAGCGTTGACTCGGGAGGCTCTAACTATGGCTACACCTTC
.	14	TRBV28	TRBJ1-4	CASRLTAINEKLFF	TGTGCCAGCAGACTGACAGCTATTAATGAAAAACTGTTTTTT
.	14	TRBV6-2/TRBV6-3	TRBJ1-1	CASSYSTVNTEAFF	TGTGCCAGCAGTTACTCGACAGTGAACACTGAAGCTTTCTTT